This T cell receptor beta chain originates from a study of T cell responses to AZD1222 COVID-19 vaccine (dated by TCRdb to the early 2020s). Study-wide context: A total of just over 230 trial participants underwent TCR sequencing, of whom about 210 had received two doses of AZD1222 and 26 had received two doses of the MenACWY control vaccine. Trial participants were enrolled by age into 18-55, 56-69 and 70-plus year subgroups, with approximately 150, 30 and 60 TCR-sequenced participants respectively.

According to the study, the label for this sample's time point signals: about 28 days (+/-7) after the second vaccine dose. AZD1222 recipients given second doses at about 4 weeks or at about 12 weeks were pooled, since spike-specific TCR depth and breadth were not found to differ between the two schedules. The vaccinee samples were drawn from two UK trials, COV001 and COV002, one of which was a single-blind randomized controlled phase 2/3 trial testing AZD1222 (ChAdOx1 nCoV-19) in healthy adults. For TCRbeta chain sequencing, PBMC samples from trial participants were taken at day 0 and at day 28 after the second dose. Summary of the overall study and its limitations: After two AZD1222 doses, both the breadth and the depth of spike-specific TCRs were significantly higher than at day 0 and than in MenACWY recipients. Only five to seven AZD1222 recipients were SARS-CoV-2 seropositive at baseline, limiting conclusions about previously exposed vaccinees. In the small 56-69-year group, the increase in depth fell short of significance, most likely because of low power. Most participants were white British and females outnumbered males, and the authors suggested that clonal diversity may have been underestimated. Reportedly, almost half of the unique spike-specific TCRs recognized epitopes lying outside the regions that are mutated in the B.1.351 and B.1.1.7 variants. Because no day 14 peak-response samples were available, the repertoires could be characterized only after the peak T cell response. CD4 TCRs associated with the vaccine covered the entire spike protein, and the dominant responses were in regions 160-218 and 743-854.

Points on this clone: Its antigen is unknown. It has no much larger one-base neighbor in the sample; base qualities were not kept. At the DNA level, this CDR3 is encoded by other sequences in the same sample as well.

The CDR3 regions of human TCRbeta chains were analyzed by immunosequencing. On the authors' methods: TCRs in the repertoires were matched against a reference library of SARS-CoV-2-specific TCRs that had been generated with the MIRA antigen-specificity platform. Breadth was defined as the fraction of unique TCRs that were SARS-CoV-2-associated. Depth was defined as the fraction of total T cells that were SARS-CoV-2-associated. Using the MIRA data, each spike-specific TCR was mapped to the spike region that the TCR reacts to and placed in a CD4 or CD8 class. Log10-transformed breadth and depth values were compared by one-way ANOVA with Sidak's multiple comparisons tests. The immuneACCESS repertoire file appears here via TCRdb, limited to in-frame rearrangements. These files lack a portion of the clones; in checked studies, under half of the deficit traces to unresolved V genes, and the cause of the others is not known. The V and J calls and clone size were taken over from that table, and D and trimming were inferred from the DNA. The sample includes hundreds of thousands of clones, with almost 95% observed a single time. The top ten clonotypes cover around 0.6% of the sample.

The receptor comes from an adult who received the AZD1222 COVID-19 vaccine. Sequencing was performed on peripheral blood, taken 28 days after the second AZD1222 dose.

The DNA sequence is TGTGCCAGCAGTCCGCCAGGCTCTGGAAACACCATATATTTT. Translated, this gives CASSPPGSGNTIYF. This sequence uses TRBV28 and TRBJ1-3; the D gene remains uncertain. V is pared back by 5 bases and J by 0 bases, with 8 bases lying between the germline termini. The CDR3 holds 14 amino acids from the cysteine to the phenylalanine. Of the read, only the CDR3 DNA is kept; its 42 bases are in frame from base 1. CDR1 and CDR2, per the germline V gene, are MDHEN and SYDVKM.